This TCR beta chain was observed in a study of cytomegalovirus exposure and HLA in healthy donors. Primers: 60 Vbeta forward and 13 Jbeta reverse. The assay was immunoSEQ multiplex PCR, and TCRdb's table has in-frame clones only and misses some. In the table there are 200,000 to 250,000 clones, 75% to 90% of which are singletons. The germline V gene has CDR1 MNHEY and CDR2 SMNVEV (reference sequence). The CDR3 covers 13 residues. Trimming cost V 5 bases and J 6 bases; bases outside gene matches: 5. The clonotype was recovered from a boy aged 2-15 years in good health and CMV-seronegative. This chain connects TRBV27 to TRBJ1-2; 8 nucleotides agree with TRBD1. Sequences were obtained from PBMCs. In nucleotides, the CDR3 is TGTGCCAGCAGTGGACAGGGAGGACATGGCTACACCTTC. Translation gives CASSGQGGHGYTF.